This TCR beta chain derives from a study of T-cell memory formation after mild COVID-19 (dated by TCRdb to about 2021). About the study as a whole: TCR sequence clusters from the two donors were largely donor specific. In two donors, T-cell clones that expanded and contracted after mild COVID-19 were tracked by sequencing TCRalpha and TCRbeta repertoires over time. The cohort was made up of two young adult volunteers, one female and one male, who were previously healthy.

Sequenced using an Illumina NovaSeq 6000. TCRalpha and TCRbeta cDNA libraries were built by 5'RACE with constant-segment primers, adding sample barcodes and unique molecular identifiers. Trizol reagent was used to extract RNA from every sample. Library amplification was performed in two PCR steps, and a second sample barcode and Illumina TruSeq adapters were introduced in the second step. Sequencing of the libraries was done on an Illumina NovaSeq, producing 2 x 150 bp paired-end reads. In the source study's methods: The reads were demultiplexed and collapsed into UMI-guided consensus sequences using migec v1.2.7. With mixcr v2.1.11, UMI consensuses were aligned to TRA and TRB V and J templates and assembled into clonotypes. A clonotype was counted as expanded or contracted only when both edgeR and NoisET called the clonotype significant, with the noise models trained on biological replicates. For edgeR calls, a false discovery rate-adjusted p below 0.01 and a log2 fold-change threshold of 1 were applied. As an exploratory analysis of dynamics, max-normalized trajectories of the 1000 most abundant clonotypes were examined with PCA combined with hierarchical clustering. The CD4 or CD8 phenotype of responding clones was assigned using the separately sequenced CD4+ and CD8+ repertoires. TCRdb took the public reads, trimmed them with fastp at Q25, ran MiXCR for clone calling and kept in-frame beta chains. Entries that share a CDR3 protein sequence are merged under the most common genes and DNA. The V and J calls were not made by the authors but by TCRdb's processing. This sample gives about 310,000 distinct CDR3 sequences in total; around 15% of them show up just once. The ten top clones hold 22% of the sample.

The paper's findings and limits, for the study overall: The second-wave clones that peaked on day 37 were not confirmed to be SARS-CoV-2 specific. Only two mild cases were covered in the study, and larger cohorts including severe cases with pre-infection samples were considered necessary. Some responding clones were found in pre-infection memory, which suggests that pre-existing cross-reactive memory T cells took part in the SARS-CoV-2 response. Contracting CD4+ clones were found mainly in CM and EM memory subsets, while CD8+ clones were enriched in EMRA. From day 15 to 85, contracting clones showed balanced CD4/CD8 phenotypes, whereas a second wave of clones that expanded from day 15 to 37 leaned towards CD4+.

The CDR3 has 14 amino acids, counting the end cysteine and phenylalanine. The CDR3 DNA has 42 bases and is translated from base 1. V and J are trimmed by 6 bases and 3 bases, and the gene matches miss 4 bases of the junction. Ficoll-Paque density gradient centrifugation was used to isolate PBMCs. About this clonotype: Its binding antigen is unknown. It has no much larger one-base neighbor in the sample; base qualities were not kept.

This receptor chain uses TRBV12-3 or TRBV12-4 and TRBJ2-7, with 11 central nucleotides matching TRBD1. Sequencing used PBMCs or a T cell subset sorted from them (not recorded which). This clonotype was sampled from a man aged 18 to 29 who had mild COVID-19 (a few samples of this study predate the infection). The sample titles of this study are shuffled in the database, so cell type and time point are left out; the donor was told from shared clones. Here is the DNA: TGTGCCAGCAGACCCGGGACAGGGGGCTACGAGCAGTACTTC. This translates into CASRPGTGGYEQYF.